The 12 T cell receptor beta chains below were found in one sample sequenced in a study of CD8 T cells in ankylosing spondylitis. TCRdb reanalysed the 5' RACE reads using MiXCR and keeps one entry per CDR3 protein. The data show some 270,000 distinct CDR3 sequences, approximately 20% seen once. Sequenced: blood, either unsorted or a sorted T cell fraction (not recorded which). These receptors were obtained from a male donor with ankylosing spondylitis or in good health (not recorded which).

The chain employs TRBV29-1 and TRBJ2-1; D is unclear. The germline gives CDR1 SQVTM, CDR2 ANQGSEA. Trimming removed 3 bases at V and 13 bases at J, with 10 bases between. The CDR3 extends over 10 amino acids. CDR3 region: CSVDEARQFF. The CDR3 bases are TGCAGCGTTGATGAGGCTAGACAGTTCTTC.

The rearrangement uses TRBV4-3 and TRBJ2-1; TRBD1 aligns across 7 bases. The CDR3 contains 16 residues. Germline CDR1 is LGHNA and CDR2 is YSLEER. V lost 1 base to trimming and J lost 2 bases; unmatched junction nucleotides: 5. The CDR3 bases are TGCGCCAGCAGCCAAGCTGGGACAGCAGCCTACAATGAGCAGTTCTTC. It encodes CASSQAGTAAYNEQFF.

The chain has TRBV6-1 and TRBJ2-7, with 7 nucleotides matching TRBD1. CDR1 and CDR2 (germline): MNHNS, SASEGT. The CDR3 extends over 14 amino acids. After removal of 4 bases from V and 0 bases from J, the junction contained 3 bases not matched to a gene. CDR3 sequence reads: CASSGWDSSYEQYF. The CDR3 nucleotides are TGTGCCAGCAGTGGTTGGGACAGCTCCTACGAGCAGTACTTC.

This rearrangement joins TRBV5-5 to TRBJ2-2; no reliable D call. Trimming cost V 0 bases and J 4 bases, with 7 bases left between them. This CDR3 is 14 amino acids long. Germline assignment: CDR1 SGHKS and CDR2 YYEKEE (reference sequence). This chain's CDR3 is CASSLGLATGELFF. The CDR3 nucleotides are TGTGCCAGCAGCTTGGGGTTGGCCACCGGGGAGCTGTTTTTT. The whole variable domain, remainder taken from reference TRBV5-5 and TRBJ2-2, is DAGVTQSPTHLIKTRGQQVTLRCSPISGHKSVSWYQQVLGQGPQFIFQYYEKEERGRGNFPDRFSARQFPNYSSELNVNALLLGDSALYLCASSLGLATGELFFGEGSRLTVL.

This clonotype showed up many times. The chain links TRBV11-1 to TRBJ2-1; TRBD1 agrees at 9 bases. The J segment lost 4 bases and the V segment lost 4 bases, leaving 5 bases of the junction unmatched. This CDR3 is built from 15 residues. Germline CDR1 reads SGHAT; CDR2 reads FQDESV (reference sequence). Here the CDR3 reads CASSSTGGTYNEQFF. As DNA, the CDR3 is TGTGCCAGCAGCTCGACAGGGGGTACTTACAATGAGCAGTTCTTC.

The table lists this clonotype with many counts. The V call is TRBV5-1, the J call TRBJ2-2, with D unclear. Per germline, CDR1 SGHRS and CDR2 YFSETQ. Trimming removed 5 bases at V and 5 bases at J, with 10 bases between. This CDR3 contains 13 residues. CDR3: CASSQGRTGELFF. CDR3 nucleotides: TGCGCCAGCAGTCAAGGGCGGACCGGGGAGCTGTTTTTT.

V gene TRBV7-9 combines with J gene TRBJ2-7, with no clear D. Per the germline V gene, CDR1 is SEHNR and CDR2 is FQNEAQ (reference sequence). Trimming removed 6 bases from V and 0 bases from J, with 9 bases in between. The CDR3 is made up of 13 amino acids. CDR3 sequence reads: CASSKGSSYEQYF. DNA for the CDR3: TGTGCCAGCAGTAAGGGTAGCTCCTACGAGCAGTACTTC.

The V call is TRBV7-9, the J call TRBJ1-2; TRBD1 is a possible D gene (5 bases). Germline V CDR1 and CDR2: SEHNR, FQNEAQ (reference sequence). CDR3 length: 13 amino acids. V was pared by 2 bases and J by 8 bases, with 12 bases between. This chain's CDR3 is CASSLFGAEGYTF. The CDR3 nucleotides read TGTGCCAGCAGCTTATTCGGGGCTGAGGGCTACACCTTC. The whole variable domain, filled in from reference TRBV7-9 and TRBJ1-2, reads DTGVSQNPRHKITKRGQNVTFRCDPISEHNRLYWYRQTLGQGPEFLTYFQNEAQLEKSRLLSDRFSAERPKGSFSTLEIQRTEQGDSAMYLCASSLFGAEGYTFGSGTRLTVV.

This chain connects TRBV20-1 to TRBJ2-1; 8 nucleotides match TRBD1. Germline values: CDR1 DFQATT, CDR2 SNEGSKA (reference sequence). V was clipped by 0 bases and J by 3 bases; unmatched bases: 10. The CDR3 runs to 17 residues. The chain's CDR3 is CSARDIRGHLIYNEQFF. DNA of the CDR3: TGCAGTGCTAGAGATATCAGGGGGCACTTGATCTACAATGAGCAGTTCTTC.

This clonotype was seen only a few times. This sequence joins TRBV29-1 and TRBJ2-5, with D possibly being TRBD2 (5 bases). V lost 4 bases and J lost 2, with 11 bases in between. CDR1 is SQVTM, CDR2 ANQGSEA, per germline. The CDR3 runs to 13 residues. CDR3 residues: CSVVGVGQETQYF. CDR3 sequence (DNA): TGCAGCGTTGTCGGGGTTGGACAAGAGACCCAGTACTTC.

V and J are TRBV6-1 and TRBJ2-1, with D uncertain. This CDR3 contains 16 residues. Germline CDR1 is MNHNS and CDR2 is SASEGT. V dropped 5 bases and J dropped 3 bases, with 17 bases sitting between them. This CDR3 is CASSTSLSAHYNEQFF. In DNA form, the CDR3 reads TGTGCCAGCAGTACCTCCTTGAGCGCCCACTACAATGAGCAGTTCTTC.

The CDR3 here is CASGLGTANYGYTF. CDR3 DNA sequence: TGTGCTAGTGGTTTGGGGACAGCGAACTATGGCTACACCTTC. The chain has TRBV12-5 and TRBJ1-2; D possibly corresponds to TRBD1 (6 bases). Germline values: CDR1 LGHNT, CDR2 FRNRAP. The V end lost 1 base, the J end lost 2 bases, and 8 bases lay between the germline ends. CDR3 size: 14 residues. The full variable domain, with the rest looked up from reference TRBV12-5 and TRBJ1-2, is DARVTQTPRHKVTEMGQEVTMRCQPILGHNTVFWYRQTMMQGLELLAYFRNRAPLDDSGMPKDRFSAEMPDATLATLKIQPSEPRDSAVYFCASGLGTANYGYTFGSGTRLTVV.